One and the same sample provided the 26 T cell receptor beta chains below, sequenced in a study of radiation and T cells in renal cell carcinoma. TCRdb's table, derived via immunoSEQ multiplex PCR, lists solely in-frame clones and lacks some. This table has 120,000 to 150,000 clones, around nine tenths appearing once. The time point: blood 4 weeks post-SBRT, at nephrectomy. Noted treatment: 15 Gy SBRT to primary tumor, nephrectomy 4 weeks later. Sequenced material: blood, taken from a patient whose treatment included radiotherapy and nephrectomy. The receptor set was obtained from a woman in her forties or fifties with renal cell carcinoma.

In nucleotides, the CDR3 is TGTGCCAGCAGCCTACCGGACAGGGTCCACACTGAAGCTTTCTTT. As protein: CASSLPDRVHTEAFF. J is TRBJ1-1 and V is TRBV5-4, with 8 nucleotides matching TRBD1. The ends lost 4 bases at V and 3 bases at J; junction bases unmatched: 8. CDR1 and CDR2 (germline): SGHNT, YYREEE (reference sequence). This CDR3 region has 15 residues.

J is TRBJ2-7 and V is TRBV4-3, with 8 bases matching TRBD1. This CDR3 is 13 amino acids long. CDR1 is LGHNA and CDR2 is YSLEER in the germline V gene. J lost 5 bases, V lost 4 bases, and 4 bases had no gene match. DNA of the CDR3: TGCGCCAGCAGCCTGGACAGGGCCAACGAGCAGTACTTC. Protein: CASSLDRANEQYF.

This chain uses TRBV25-1 with TRBJ1-1; D gene uncertain. V shed 4 bases and J shed 3 bases, with 3 bases lying between them. This CDR3 comprises 11 residues. Per the germline V gene, CDR1 is MGHDK and CDR2 is SYGVNS. This chain's CDR3 is CASSGDTEAFF. The CDR3 coding sequence is TGTGCCAGCAGTGGAGACACTGAAGCTTTCTTT.

The rearrangement joins TRBV5-4 to TRBJ2-3, with 7 nucleotides matching TRBD1. This CDR3 spans 15 amino acids. Trimming removed 6 bases from V and 2 bases from J; junction bases left unmatched: 9. Germline assignment: CDR1 SGHNT and CDR2 YYREEE (reference sequence). CDR3 amino acids: CASTQGGQVTDTQYF. CDR3 DNA sequence: TGTGCCAGCACCCAAGGAGGACAGGTCACAGATACGCAGTATTTT. Full variable domain (missing parts from reference TRBV5-4 and TRBJ2-3): ETGVTQSPTHLIKTRGQQVTLRCSSQSGHNTVSWYQQALGQGPQFIFQYYREEENGRGNFPPRFSGLQFPNYSSELNVNALELDDSALYLCASTQGGQVTDTQYFGPGTRLTVL.

The rearrangement links TRBV5-1 to TRBJ2-4; 13 nucleotides align to TRBD2. V was pared by 1 base and J by 4 bases, with 8 bases of the junction left unmatched. There are 18 residues in the CDR3. The germline V gene has CDR1 SGHRS and CDR2 YFSETQ. CDR3 in amino acids: CASSLFGTSGVPKNIQYF. As DNA, the CDR3 is TGCGCCAGCAGCTTGTTTGGGACTAGCGGGGTGCCAAAAAACATTCAGTACTTC.

The chain uses TRBV29-1 and TRBJ2-7; D tentatively fits TRBD1 or TRBD2 (5 bases each). CDR3 size: 14 residues. V was pared by 6 bases and J by 2 bases, with 17 bases between. Per germline, CDR1 SQVTM and CDR2 ANQGSEA. DNA of the CDR3: TGCAGCGTCAAAAGACCGGGACGCACCTACGAGCAGTACTTC. This gives the protein CSVKRPGRTYEQYF.

The CDR3 DNA sequence: TGTGCCAGTAGTCGGCAGAATAGGGCTGAAGCTTTCTTT. This codes for CASSRQNRAEAFF. The chain carries TRBV19 and TRBJ1-1; D is unresolved. The CDR3 loop spans 13 amino acids. Per the germline V gene, CDR1 is LNHDA and CDR2 is SQIVND (reference sequence). V was pared by 5 bases and J by 6 bases, with 13 bases between.

V and J are TRBV18 and TRBJ1-1; D remains ambiguous. Germline CDR1 is KGHSH and CDR2 is LQKENI. Trimming shortened V by 0 bases and J by 3 bases, and 8 bases separated the two germline ends. The CDR3 consists of 14 residues. CDR3 loop: CASSPPYGYTEAFF. CDR3 bases: TGTGCCAGCTCACCACCGTATGGGTACACTGAAGCTTTCTTT.

Only one count was recorded for this clone. This sequence joins TRBV6-6 and TRBJ1-5; D unresolved. The CDR3 runs to 14 residues. V lost 0 bases, J lost 3 bases, and 6 bases lay in between. Germline lookup yields CDR1 MNHNY and CDR2 SVGAGI (reference sequence). CDR3 protein: CASSYSAANQPQHF. DNA for the CDR3: TGTGCCAGCAGTTACTCGGCCGCCAATCAGCCCCAGCATTTT.

The table lists this clone with a count of one. The chain has TRBV7-8 and TRBJ2-3, with unresolved D. The CDR3 runs to 15 residues. V dropped 5 bases and J dropped 0 bases, with 12 bases sitting between them. Germline CDR1 is SGHVS and CDR2 is FQNEAQ. The chain's CDR3 is CASSRGPSSTDTQYF. The CDR3 DNA follows: TGTGCCAGCAGCCGCGGACCTTCTAGCACAGATACGCAGTATTTT.

This clone appeared a single time. This chain uses TRBV5-6 with TRBJ2-7; TRBD1 aligns across 10 bases. The V and J ends lost 2 bases and 2 bases, in that order; junction bases with no gene match: 4. Germline-derived CDR1 and CDR2 are SGHDT and YYEEEE. This CDR3 is built from 15 residues. CDR3 region: CASSFGTGVAYEQYF. For the CDR3, the DNA is TGTGCCAGCAGCTTTGGGACAGGGGTGGCCTACGAGCAGTACTTC.

The genes are TRBV5-6 and TRBJ1-6; tentatively, D is TRBD1 (5 bases). The CDR3 sequence is 18 residues long. Trimming removed 4 bases at V and 0 bases at J, with 17 bases between. CDR1 is SGHDT, CDR2 YYEEEE, per germline. DNA of the CDR3: TGTGCCAGCAGCCATCAAATAGGGGTTAGCTCCTATAATTCACCCCTCCACTTT. Amino acid sequence: CASSHQIGVSSYNSPLHF.

This chain uses TRBV20-1 with TRBJ2-5; no clear D gene. Germline V gene sequence: CDR1 DFQATT, CDR2 SNEGSKA (reference sequence). V was shortened by 6 bases and J by 10 bases, with 9 bases between the two germline ends. This CDR3 has 9 residues. In DNA form, the CDR3 reads TGCAGTGCCGCGGTAGGCCAGTACTTC. Residues: CSAAVGQYF.

The chain couples TRBV7-2 to TRBJ2-7; 7 bases line up with TRBD1. In germline, CDR1 is SGHTA, CDR2 FQGNSA. With V trimmed by 1 base and J by 5 bases, 5 bases remained unmatched. The CDR3 length is 14 residues. CDR3 region: CASSLDQTGNEQYF. The CDR3 region has the DNA TGTGCCAGCAGCTTAGACCAGACAGGGAACGAGCAGTACTTC.

As DNA, the CDR3 is TGCGCCAGCAGCTTGGGACAGGGCATAGACCTCCATGGCTACACCTTC. Translated: CASSLGQGIDLHGYTF. V usage is TRBV5-1 and J usage is TRBJ1-2; TRBD1 agrees at 7 bases. Germline assignment: CDR1 SGHRS and CDR2 YFSETQ. The trim removed 0 bases at V and 6 bases at J, leaving 11 bases unmatched. The CDR3 spans 16 residues.

The rearrangement uses TRBV28 and TRBJ1-2; D is possibly TRBD1 (6 bases). The CDR3 extends over 14 amino acids. V was shortened by 5 bases and J by 6 bases, with 16 bases between the two germline ends. Germline values: CDR1 MDHEN, CDR2 SYDVKM. In nucleotides, the CDR3 is TGTGCCAGCAGTAGAAACAGGGTCGGGGATGGCTACACCTTC. This encodes CASSRNRVGDGYTF.

This clone was detected a few times. The chain has TRBV7-2 and TRBJ1-1; D is unresolved. This CDR3 spans 12 amino acids. Trimming stripped 1 base from V and 5 bases from J, with 5 bases between. Germline V lookup: CDR1 SGHTA, CDR2 FQGNSA. Here the CDR3 reads CASSLDWTEAFF. The CDR3 DNA is TGTGCCAGCAGCTTAGACTGGACTGAAGCTTTCTTT.

The chain combines TRBV7-3 with TRBJ1-3, with 7 bases lining up with TRBD1. J was trimmed by 2 bases and V by 2 bases; bases with no gene match: 0. The CDR3 contains 14 residues. Germline lookup yields CDR1 SGHTA and CDR2 FQGTGA. The CDR3 loop reads CASSLQGAGNTIYF. In DNA, the CDR3 is TGTGCCAGCAGCTTACAGGGGGCTGGAAACACCATATATTTT.

The chain uses TRBV19 and TRBJ1-1; D gene unclear. Trimming removed 5 bases from V and 6 bases from J, with 25 bases in between. Germline lookup yields CDR1 LNHDA and CDR2 SQIVND (reference sequence). CDR3 length equals 17 residues. The CDR3 is CASSEVGIGSSPSEAFF. The CDR3 nucleotides are TGTGCCAGTAGTGAGGTGGGGATTGGGTCAAGTCCGTCTGAAGCTTTCTTT.

The DNA of the CDR3 is TGTGCCAGCAGCTCCTTGGGGGGAAATCAGCCCCAGCATTTT. It codes for CASSSLGGNQPQHF. This chain connects TRBV7-8 to TRBJ1-5, with a weak D call TRBD1 (5 bases). The germline CDR1 and CDR2 sequences are SGHVS and FQNEAQ. CDR3 size: 14 residues. V was pared by 4 bases and J by 4 bases, with 11 bases between. Together with reference TRBV7-8 and TRBJ1-5, the CDR3 gives the full variable domain: GAGVSQSPRYKVAKRGQDVALRCDPISGHVSLFWYQQALGQGPEFLTYFQNEAQLDKSGLPSDRFFAERPEGSVSTLKIQRTQQEDSAVYLCASSSLGGNQPQHFGDGTRLSIL.

The V and J genes are TRBV14 and TRBJ2-2, with TRBD2 matching over 8 bases. The CDR3 runs to 17 residues. CDR1 is SGHDN and CDR2 is FVKESK in the germline V gene. Trimming at V came to 4 bases and at J to 0 bases, leaving 7 bases not matched to a gene. The CDR3 spells CASSPQPLAANTGELFF. The DNA for the CDR3 is TGTGCCAGCAGCCCCCAACCACTAGCGGCGAACACCGGGGAGCTGTTTTTT.

V is TRBV19 and J is TRBJ1-4; no clear D. Germline loops: CDR1 LNHDA, CDR2 SQIVND (reference sequence). V lost 3 bases and J 0 bases, leaving 8 bases between the germline ends. This CDR3 region has 15 residues. Written as DNA, the CDR3 is TGTGCCAGTAGTATTGCAAGAGCAACTAATGAAAAACTGTTTTTT. Protein product: CASSIARATNEKLFF.

This chain links TRBV5-1 with TRBJ1-6, with 7 nucleotides matching TRBD1. CDR1 and CDR2 (germline): SGHRS, YFSETQ. This CDR3 spans 14 amino acids. V shed 3 bases, J shed 9 bases, and the junction held 6 bases outside the gene matches. CDR3 bases: TGCGCCAGCAGCTCTCGACAGGGAGGTTCACCCCTCCACTTT. Amino acids: CASSSRQGGSPLHF.

This chain links TRBV19 with TRBJ1-5, with 7 nucleotides matching TRBD1. The CDR3 is made up of 16 amino acids. V lost 7 bases to trimming and J lost 4 bases; unmatched junction nucleotides: 13. Per the germline V gene, CDR1 is LNHDA and CDR2 is SQIVND (reference sequence). Here the CDR3 reads CASTPHQGETNQPQHF. The CDR3 DNA reads as TGTGCCAGTACCCCACACCAGGGGGAAACGAATCAGCCCCAGCATTTT.

CDR3 DNA: TGTGCCAGCAGCGCTGGGACGGTTGGAAACACCATATATTTT. Protein: CASSAGTVGNTIYF. The chain carries TRBV7-2 and TRBJ1-3; D is possibly TRBD1 (5 bases). Germline V gives CDR1 SGHTA, CDR2 FQGNSA. The CDR3 length is 14 residues. Trimming pared 5 bases from V and 3 bases from J, leaving 11 bases between.

The J gene is TRBJ2-5, the V gene TRBV5-4; D is undetermined. There are 13 residues in the CDR3. Trimming left V 0 bases short and J 9 bases short, with 12 bases between. Germline V gene lookup returns CDR1 SGHNT and CDR2 YYREEE (reference sequence). CDR3 coding DNA: TGTGCCAGCAGCTTGGACCCGCCTGGGGCCCAGTACTTC. Translating gives CASSLDPPGAQYF.